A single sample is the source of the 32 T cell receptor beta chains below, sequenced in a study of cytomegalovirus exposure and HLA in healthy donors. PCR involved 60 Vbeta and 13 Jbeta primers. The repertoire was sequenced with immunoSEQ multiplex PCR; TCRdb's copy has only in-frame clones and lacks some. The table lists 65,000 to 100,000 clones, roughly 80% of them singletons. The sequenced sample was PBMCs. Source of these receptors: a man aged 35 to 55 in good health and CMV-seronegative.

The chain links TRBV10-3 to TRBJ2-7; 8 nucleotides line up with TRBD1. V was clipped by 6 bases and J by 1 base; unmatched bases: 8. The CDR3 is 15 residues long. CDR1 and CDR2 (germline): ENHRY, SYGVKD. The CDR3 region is CAIRPGQAASYEQYF. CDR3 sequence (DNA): TGTGCCATCAGGCCGGGACAGGCTGCTTCCTACGAGCAGTACTTC.

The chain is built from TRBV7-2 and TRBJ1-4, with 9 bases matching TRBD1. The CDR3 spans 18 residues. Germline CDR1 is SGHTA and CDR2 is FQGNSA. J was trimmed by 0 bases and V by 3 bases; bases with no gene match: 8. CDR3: CASSFRDRALATNEKLFF. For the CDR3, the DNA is TGTGCCAGCAGCTTCAGGGACAGGGCCCTTGCAACTAATGAAAAACTGTTTTTT.

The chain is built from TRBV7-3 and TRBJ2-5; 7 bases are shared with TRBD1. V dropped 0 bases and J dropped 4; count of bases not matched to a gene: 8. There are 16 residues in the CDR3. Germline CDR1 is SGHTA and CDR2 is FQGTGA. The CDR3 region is CASSLTSGGEGETQYF. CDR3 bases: TGTGCCAGCAGCTTAACCTCAGGGGGAGAGGGAGAGACCCAGTACTTC. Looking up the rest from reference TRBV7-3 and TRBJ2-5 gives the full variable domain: GAGVSQTPSNKVTEKGKYVELRCDPISGHTALYWYRQSLGQGPEFLIYFQGTGAADDSGLPNDRFFAVRPEGSVSTLKIQRTERGDSAVYLCASSLTSGGEGETQYFGPGTRLLVL.

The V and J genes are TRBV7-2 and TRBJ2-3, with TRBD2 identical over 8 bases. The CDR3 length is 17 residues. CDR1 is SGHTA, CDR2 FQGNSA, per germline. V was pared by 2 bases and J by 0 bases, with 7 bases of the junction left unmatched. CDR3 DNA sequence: TGTGCCAGCAGCTTAATCGGGGGGGCCGCAAGCACAGATACGCAGTATTTT. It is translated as CASSLIGGAASTDTQYF.

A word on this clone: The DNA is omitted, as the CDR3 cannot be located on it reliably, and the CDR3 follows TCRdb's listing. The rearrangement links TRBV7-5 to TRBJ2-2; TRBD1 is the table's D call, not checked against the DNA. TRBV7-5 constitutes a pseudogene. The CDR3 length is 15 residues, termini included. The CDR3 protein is CVRSFARGNTGELFF.

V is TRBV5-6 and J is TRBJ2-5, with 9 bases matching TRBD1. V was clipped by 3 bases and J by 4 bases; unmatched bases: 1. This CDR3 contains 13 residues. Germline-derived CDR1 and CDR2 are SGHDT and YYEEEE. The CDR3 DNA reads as TGTGCCAGCAGCTGGGACAGGGTAGAGACCCAGTACTTC. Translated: CASSWDRVETQYF. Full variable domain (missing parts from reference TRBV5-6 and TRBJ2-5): DAGVTQSPTHLIKTRGQQVTLRCSPKSGHDTVSWYQQALGQGPQFIFQYYEEEERQRGNFPDRFSGHQFPNYSSELNVNALLLGDSALYLCASSWDRVETQYFGPGTRLLVL.

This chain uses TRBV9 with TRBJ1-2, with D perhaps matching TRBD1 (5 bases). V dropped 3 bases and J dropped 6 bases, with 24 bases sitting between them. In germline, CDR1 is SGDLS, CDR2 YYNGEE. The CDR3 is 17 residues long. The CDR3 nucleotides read TGTGCCAGCAGCGCTCCCTCCGTCAACAGGATGGTACATGGCTACACCTTC. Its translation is CASSAPSVNRMVHGYTF. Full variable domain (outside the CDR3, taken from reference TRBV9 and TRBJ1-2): DSGVTQTPKHLITATGQRVTLRCSPRSGDLSVYWYQQSLDQGLQFLIQYYNGEERAKGNILERFSAQQFPDLHSELNLSSLELGDSALYFCASSAPSVNRMVHGYTFGSGTRLTVV.

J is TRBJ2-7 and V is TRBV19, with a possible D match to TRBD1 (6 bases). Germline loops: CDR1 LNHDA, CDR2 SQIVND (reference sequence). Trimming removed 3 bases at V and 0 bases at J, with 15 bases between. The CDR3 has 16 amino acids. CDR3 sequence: CASSMTRDTSSYEQYF. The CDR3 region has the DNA TGTGCCAGTAGTATGACCCGGGACACGAGCTCCTACGAGCAGTACTTC.

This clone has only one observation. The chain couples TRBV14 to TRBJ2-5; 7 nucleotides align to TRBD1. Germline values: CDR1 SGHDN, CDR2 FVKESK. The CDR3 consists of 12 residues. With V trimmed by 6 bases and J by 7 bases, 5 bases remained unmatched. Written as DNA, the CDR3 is TGTGCCAGCAGTGGGGACAGAGGGACCCAGTACTTC. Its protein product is CASSGDRGTQYF.

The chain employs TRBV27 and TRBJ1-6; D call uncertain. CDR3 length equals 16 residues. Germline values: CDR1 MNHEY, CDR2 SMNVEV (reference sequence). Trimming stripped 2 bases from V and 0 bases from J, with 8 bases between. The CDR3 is CASSLRLTSYNSPLHF. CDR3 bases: TGTGCCAGCAGTTTAAGACTCACCTCCTATAATTCACCCCTCCACTTT.

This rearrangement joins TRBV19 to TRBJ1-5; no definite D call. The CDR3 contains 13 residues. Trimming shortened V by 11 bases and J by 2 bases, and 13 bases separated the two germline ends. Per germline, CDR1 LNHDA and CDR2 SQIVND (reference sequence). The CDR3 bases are TGTGCCGTGTCTTTCGCAGGCAATCAGCCCCAGCATTTT. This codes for CAVSFAGNQPQHF.

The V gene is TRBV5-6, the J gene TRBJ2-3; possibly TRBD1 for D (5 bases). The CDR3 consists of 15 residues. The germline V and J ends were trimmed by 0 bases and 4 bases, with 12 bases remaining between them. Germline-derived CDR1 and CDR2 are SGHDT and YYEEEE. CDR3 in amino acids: CASSLDRQWADTQYF. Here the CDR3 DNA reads TGTGCCAGCAGCTTGGACAGGCAATGGGCAGATACGCAGTATTTT.

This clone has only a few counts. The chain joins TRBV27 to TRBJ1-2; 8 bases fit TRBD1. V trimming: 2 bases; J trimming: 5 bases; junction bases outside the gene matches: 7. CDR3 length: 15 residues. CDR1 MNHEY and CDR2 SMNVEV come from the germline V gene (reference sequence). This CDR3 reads CASSLMAGGMYGYTF. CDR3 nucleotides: TGTGCCAGCAGTTTAATGGCAGGGGGCATGTATGGCTACACCTTC.

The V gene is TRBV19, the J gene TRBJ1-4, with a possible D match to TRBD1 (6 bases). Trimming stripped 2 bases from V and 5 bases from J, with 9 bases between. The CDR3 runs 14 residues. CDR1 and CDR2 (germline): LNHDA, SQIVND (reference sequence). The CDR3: CASSIQGWNEKLFF. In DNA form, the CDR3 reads TGTGCCAGTAGTATACAGGGGTGGAATGAAAAACTGTTTTTT.

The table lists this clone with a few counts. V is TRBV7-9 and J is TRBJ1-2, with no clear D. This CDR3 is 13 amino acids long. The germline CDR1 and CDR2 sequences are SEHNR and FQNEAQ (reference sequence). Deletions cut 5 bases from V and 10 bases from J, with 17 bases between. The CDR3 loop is CASSPNSGFYYTF. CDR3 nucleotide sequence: TGTGCCAGCAGCCCGAACTCGGGATTTTACTACACCTTC.

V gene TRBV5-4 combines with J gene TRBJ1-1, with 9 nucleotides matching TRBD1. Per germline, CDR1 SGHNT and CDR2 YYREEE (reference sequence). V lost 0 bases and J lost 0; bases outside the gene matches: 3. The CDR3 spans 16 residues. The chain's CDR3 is CASSLGRTGVNTEAFF. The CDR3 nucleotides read TGTGCCAGCAGCTTGGGAAGGACAGGGGTGAACACTGAAGCTTTCTTT. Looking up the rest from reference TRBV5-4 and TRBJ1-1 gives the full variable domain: ETGVTQSPTHLIKTRGQQVTLRCSSQSGHNTVSWYQQALGQGPQFIFQYYREEENGRGNFPPRFSGLQFPNYSSELNVNALELDDSALYLCASSLGRTGVNTEAFFGQGTRLTVV.

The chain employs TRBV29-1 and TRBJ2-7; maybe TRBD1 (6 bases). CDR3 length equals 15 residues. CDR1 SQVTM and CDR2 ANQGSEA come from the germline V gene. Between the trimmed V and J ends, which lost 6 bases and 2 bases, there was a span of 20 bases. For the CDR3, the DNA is TGCAGCGTGACAGGAGTGACCCTGGGTCCCTACGAGCAGTACTTC. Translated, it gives CSVTGVTLGPYEQYF.

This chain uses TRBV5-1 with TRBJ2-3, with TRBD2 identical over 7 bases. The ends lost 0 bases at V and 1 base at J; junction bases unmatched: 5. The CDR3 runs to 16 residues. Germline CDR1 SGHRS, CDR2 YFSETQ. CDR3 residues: CASSLGDAGGTDTQYF. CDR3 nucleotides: TGCGCCAGCAGCTTGGGTGATGCGGGGGGCACAGATACGCAGTATTTT.

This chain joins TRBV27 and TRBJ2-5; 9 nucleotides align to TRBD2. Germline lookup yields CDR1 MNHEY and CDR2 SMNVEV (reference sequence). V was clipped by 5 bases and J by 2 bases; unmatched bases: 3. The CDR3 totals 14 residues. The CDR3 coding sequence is TGTGCCAGCAGTAGGGGACTAGCTCAAGAGACCCAGTACTTC. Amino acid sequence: CASSRGLAQETQYF.

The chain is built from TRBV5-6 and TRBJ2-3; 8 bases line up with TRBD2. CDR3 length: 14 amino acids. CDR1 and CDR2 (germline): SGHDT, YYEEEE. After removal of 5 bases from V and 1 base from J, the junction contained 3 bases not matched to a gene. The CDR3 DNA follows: TGTGCCAGCAGTCATAGCGGGGGCACAGATACGCAGTATTTT. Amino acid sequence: CASSHSGGTDTQYF. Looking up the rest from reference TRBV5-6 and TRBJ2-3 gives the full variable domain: DAGVTQSPTHLIKTRGQQVTLRCSPKSGHDTVSWYQQALGQGPQFIFQYYEEEERQRGNFPDRFSGHQFPNYSSELNVNALLLGDSALYLCASSHSGGTDTQYFGPGTRLTVL.

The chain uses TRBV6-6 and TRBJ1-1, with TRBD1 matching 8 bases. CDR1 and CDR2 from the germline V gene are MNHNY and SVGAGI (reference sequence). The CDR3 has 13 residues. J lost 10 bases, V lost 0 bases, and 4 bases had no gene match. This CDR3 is CASSYSPGQAAFF. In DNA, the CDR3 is TGTGCCAGCAGTTACTCACCGGGACAGGCAGCTTTCTTT.

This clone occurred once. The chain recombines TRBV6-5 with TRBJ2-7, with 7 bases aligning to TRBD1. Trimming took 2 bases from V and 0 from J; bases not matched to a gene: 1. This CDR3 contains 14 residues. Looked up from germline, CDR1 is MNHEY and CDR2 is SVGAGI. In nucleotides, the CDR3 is TGTGCCAGCAGTTACGACAGGGACTCCTACGAGCAGTACTTC. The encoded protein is CASSYDRDSYEQYF.

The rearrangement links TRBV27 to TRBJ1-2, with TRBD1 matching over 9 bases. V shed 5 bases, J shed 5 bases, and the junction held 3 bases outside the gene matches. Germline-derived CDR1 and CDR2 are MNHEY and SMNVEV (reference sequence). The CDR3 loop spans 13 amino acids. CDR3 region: CASSPGTGYGYTF. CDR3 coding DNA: TGTGCCAGCAGTCCTGGGACAGGGTATGGCTACACCTTC.

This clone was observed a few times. This CDR3 reads CAWSLLAGDTDTQYF. In DNA form, the CDR3 reads TGTGCCTGGAGCCTACTAGCGGGGGACACAGATACGCAGTATTTT. The genes are TRBV30 and TRBJ2-3, with TRBD2 matching 11 bases. CDR1 is GTSNPN, CDR2 SVGIG, per germline (reference sequence). This CDR3 is built from 15 residues. The V gene end was trimmed by 3 bases and the J gene end by 2 bases; junction bases not matched to a gene: 4.

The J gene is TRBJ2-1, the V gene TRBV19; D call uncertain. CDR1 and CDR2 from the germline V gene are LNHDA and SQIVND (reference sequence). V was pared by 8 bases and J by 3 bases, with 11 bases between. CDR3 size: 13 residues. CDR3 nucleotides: TGTGCCAGTGGCCAGTCCCTCTACAATGAGCAGTTCTTC. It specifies CASGQSLYNEQFF.

The CDR3 DNA reads TGTGCCAGCAATACGGGGGGGGTCTATGGAAACACCATATATTTT. It is translated as CASNTGGVYGNTIYF. The rearrangement joins TRBV2 to TRBJ1-3, with a weak D call TRBD1 (5 bases). Trimming shortened V by 7 bases and J by 3 bases, and 16 bases separated the two germline ends. This CDR3 is 15 amino acids long. The germline CDR1 and CDR2 sequences are SNHLY and FYNNEI.

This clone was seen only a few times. In nucleotides, the CDR3 is TGCGCCAGCAGCCAAGATCTGGAGCGGGGGGGCTGGGATACGCAGTATTTT. Protein sequence: CASSQDLERGGWDTQYF. The chain uses TRBV4-3 and TRBJ2-3; 10 bases are shared with TRBD2. The CDR3 is 17 residues long. J was trimmed by 6 bases and V by 0 bases; bases with no gene match: 9. The germline V gene encodes CDR1 LGHNA and CDR2 YSLEER.

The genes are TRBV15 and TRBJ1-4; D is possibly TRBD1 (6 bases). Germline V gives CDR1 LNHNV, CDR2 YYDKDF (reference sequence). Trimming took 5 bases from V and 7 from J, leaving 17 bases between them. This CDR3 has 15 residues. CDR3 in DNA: TGTGCCACCAGCTCGGACCCAACAGGGACTGAAAAACTGTTTTTT. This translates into CATSSDPTGTEKLFF. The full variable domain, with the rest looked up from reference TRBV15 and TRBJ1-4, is DAMVIQNPRYQVTQFGKPVTLSCSQTLNHNVMYWYQQKSSQAPKLLFHYYDKDFNNEADTPDNFQSRRPNTSFCFLDIRSPGLGDTAMYLCATSSDPTGTEKLFFGSGTQLSVL.

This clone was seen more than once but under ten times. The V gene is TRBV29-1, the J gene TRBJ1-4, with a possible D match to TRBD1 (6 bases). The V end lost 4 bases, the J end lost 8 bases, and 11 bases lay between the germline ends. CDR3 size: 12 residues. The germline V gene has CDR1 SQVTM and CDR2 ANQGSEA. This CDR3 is CSVGGPREKLFF. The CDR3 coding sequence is TGCAGCGTTGGGGGGCCGAGAGAAAAACTGTTTTTT.

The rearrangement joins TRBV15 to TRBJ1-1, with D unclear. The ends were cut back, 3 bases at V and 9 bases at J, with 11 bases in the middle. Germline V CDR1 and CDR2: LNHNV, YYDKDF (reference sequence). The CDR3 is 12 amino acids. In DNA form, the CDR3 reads TGTGCCACCAGCAGCGCGCGGCTTCAAGCTTTCTTT. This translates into CATSSARLQAFF.

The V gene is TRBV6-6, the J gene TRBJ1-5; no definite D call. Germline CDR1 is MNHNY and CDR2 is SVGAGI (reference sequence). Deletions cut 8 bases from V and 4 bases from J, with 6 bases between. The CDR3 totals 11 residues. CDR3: CASGSNQPQHF. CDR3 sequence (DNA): TGTGCCAGCGGGAGTAATCAGCCCCAGCATTTT.

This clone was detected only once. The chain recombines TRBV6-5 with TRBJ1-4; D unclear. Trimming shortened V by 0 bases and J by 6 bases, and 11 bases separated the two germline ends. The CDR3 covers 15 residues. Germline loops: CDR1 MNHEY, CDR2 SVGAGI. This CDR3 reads CASSYSGLGDEKLFF. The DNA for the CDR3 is TGTGCCAGCAGTTACTCCGGCCTGGGAGATGAAAAACTGTTTTTT.